The sequence of this T cell receptor beta chain was determined in a study of breast tumors, draining lymph nodes, adjacent tissues. TCRdb reanalysed the multiplex PCR reads using MiXCR and keeps one entry per CDR3 protein. The data hold approximately 250,000 distinct CDR3 sequences, with less than 40% observed a single time. This CDR3 has 15 amino acids. Germline V gives CDR1 SEHNR, CDR2 FQNEAQ (reference sequence). Whole-study results and caveats: Most tumor T cells seemingly derive from lymph node, then expand in tumor. Tumor and nontumor repertoires were significantly more similar in luminal-like than in basal-like breast cancer. Tumor TCR diversity was below lymph nodes but above nontumor tissue. The lymph node origin of tumor T cells was framed as consistent with a hypothesis, not demonstrated.

The lymph nodes were axillary draining lymph nodes from breast cancer patients. Comment on this clonotype: Its antigen is not known. Just one base apart from a much larger clone, this may be a read error.

Specimen: axillary lymph node tissue. The chain couples TRBV7-9 to TRBJ2-1; TRBD1 agrees at 8 bases. This TCR derives from a female donor with breast cancer. Some clones in this sample may be carry-over from other donors' samples. The CDR3 sequence is CASSRQGTIYNEQLF. The CDR3 DNA reads as TGTGCCAGCAGCCGACAGGGGACCATCTACAATGAGCAGCTCTTC.